These 25 T cell receptor beta chains originate from one sample sequenced in a study of blood T cell repertoires in COVID-19. The protocol was immunoSEQ multiplex PCR, while the TCRdb copy is restricted to in-frame clones and leaves out a portion. The table records fewer than 250,000 clones, around four fifths of them present only once. Sample: peripheral blood. The receptors originated from a woman at least 80 years old with COVID-19, enrolled during active disease.

The V gene is TRBV29-1, the J gene TRBJ1-2; 8 nucleotides match TRBD1. V dropped 7 bases and J dropped 4; count of bases not matched to a gene: 5. The CDR3 consists of 12 residues. CDR1 SQVTM and CDR2 ANQGSEA come from the germline V gene. CDR3 loop: CSGTGGGYGYTF. CDR3 coding DNA: TGCAGCGGTACAGGGGGAGGCTATGGCTACACCTTC. Variable domain in full (rest from reference TRBV29-1 and TRBJ1-2): SAVISQKPSRDICQRGTSLTIQCQVDSQVTMMFWYRQQPGQSLTLIATANQGSEATYESGFVIDKFPISRPNLTFSTLTVSNMSPEDSSIYLCSGTGGGYGYTFGSGTRLTVV.

The rearrangement joins TRBV19 to TRBJ1-5, with D tentatively TRBD1 (5 bases). This CDR3 has 15 amino acids. CDR1 is LNHDA and CDR2 is SQIVND in the germline V gene (reference sequence). Trimming shortened V by 5 bases and J by 4 bases, and 15 bases separated the two germline ends. As DNA, the CDR3 is TGTGCCAGTAGTCCCCTGGGCAGGGATAATCAGCCCCAGCATTTT. Amino acid sequence: CASSPLGRDNQPQHF.

This rearrangement joins TRBV18 to TRBJ2-7; unclear D gene. The CDR3 runs 12 residues. The ends were cut back, 2 bases at V and 9 bases at J, with 11 bases in the middle. In germline, CDR1 is KGHSH, CDR2 LQKENI. CDR3 sequence reads: CASSPLGSSQYF. CDR3 DNA sequence: TGTGCCAGCTCACCATTGGGCTCTTCGCAGTACTTC.

The CDR3 DNA follows: TGTGCCAGTACCGGGGAGGGTGGCTGGACAGATACGCAGTATTTT. Its translation is CASTGEGGWTDTQYF. This chain links TRBV19 with TRBJ2-3; 7 bases match TRBD2. The CDR3 has 15 amino acids. The V gene end was trimmed by 7 bases and the J gene end by 3 bases; junction bases not matched to a gene: 10. Germline CDR1 LNHDA, CDR2 SQIVND (reference sequence).

The V gene is TRBV2, the J gene TRBJ2-3; 8 nucleotides line up with TRBD2. The V and J ends lost 5 bases and 7 bases, in that order; junction bases with no gene match: 5. The CDR3 sequence is 13 residues long. Germline CDR1 reads SNHLY; CDR2 reads FYNNEI. This CDR3 reads CASSISGANTQYF. DNA of the CDR3: TGTGCCAGCAGTATTAGCGGGGCCAATACGCAGTATTTT.

About this clone itself: The same CDR3 also results from other DNA sequences found in this sample. This sequence joins TRBV5-1 and TRBJ1-1; D is ambiguous. CDR3 length equals 14 residues. Germline V gives CDR1 SGHRS, CDR2 YFSETQ. Trimming left V 0 bases short and J 1 base short, with 7 bases between. CDR3: CASSLAGRNTEAFF. The CDR3 DNA reads TGCGCCAGCAGCTTGGCGGGAAGGAACACTGAAGCTTTCTTT. Using reference TRBV5-1 and TRBJ1-1 for the parts outside the CDR3, the full variable domain is KAGVTQTPRYLIKTRGQQVTLSCSPISGHRSVSWYQQTPGQGLQFLFEYFSETQRNKGNFPGRFSGRQFSNSRSEMNVSTLELGDSALYLCASSLAGRNTEAFFGQGTRLTVV.

J is TRBJ1-1 and V is TRBV19; 7 bases align to TRBD1. The CDR3 is 15 amino acids. V lost 6 bases to trimming and J lost 2 bases; unmatched junction nucleotides: 9. The V gene's germline CDR1 is LNHDA and CDR2 SQIVND (reference sequence). The chain's CDR3 is CASSTHRGGNTEAFF. CDR3 DNA: TGTGCCAGTAGCACGCACAGGGGAGGAAACACTGAAGCTTTCTTT.

This sequence joins TRBV14 and TRBJ1-1; possibly TRBD1 for D (6 bases). CDR3 size: 13 residues. V was clipped by 4 bases and J by 1 base, with 7 bases between them. Looked up from germline, CDR1 is SGHDN and CDR2 is FVKESK. The CDR3 loop is CASSLDRNTEAFF. The CDR3 coding sequence is TGTGCCAGCAGCCTGGACAGGAACACTGAAGCTTTCTTT.

V and J are TRBV18 and TRBJ1-4, with 8 bases lining up with TRBD1. The junction had 6 bases not matched to a gene; V was cut back by 4 bases and J by 8 bases. Germline CDR1 is KGHSH and CDR2 is LQKENI. The CDR3 loop spans 14 amino acids. In DNA form, the CDR3 reads TGTGCCAGCTCACAGATGGGACAGGAGGAAAAACTGTTTTTT. Translating gives CASSQMGQEEKLFF.

This clone was recorded a few times. J is TRBJ1-5 and V is TRBV19; D unresolved. This CDR3 spans 15 amino acids. Germline CDR1 LNHDA, CDR2 SQIVND (reference sequence). Deletions cut 7 bases from V and 0 bases from J, with 13 bases between. The DNA of the CDR3 is TGTGCCAGTAATACAGCATATGGTAGCAATCAGCCCCAGCATTTT. This sequence encodes CASNTAYGSNQPQHF.

V usage is TRBV11-2 and J usage is TRBJ2-7; TRBD1 aligns across 7 bases. Trimming removed 5 bases from V and 7 bases from J; junction bases left unmatched: 5. CDR1 and CDR2 (germline): SGHAT, FQNNGV. The CDR3 consists of 12 residues. The CDR3 spells CASSRQGLEQYF. CDR3 nucleotide sequence: TGTGCCAGCAGCCGACAGGGCCTAGAGCAGTACTTC.

The gene calls are TRBV10-3 and TRBJ2-3; TRBD2 matches 11 bases. From germline, CDR1 is ENHRY and CDR2 SYGVKD. The V gene end was trimmed by 4 bases and the J gene end by 4 bases; junction bases not matched to a gene: 7. The CDR3 totals 16 residues. As DNA, the CDR3 is TGTGCCATCAGTGTGACACTAGCGGGGGCCGCAGATACGCAGTATTTT. Amino acid sequence: CAISVTLAGAADTQYF.

This rearrangement joins TRBV19 to TRBJ2-7; 9 bases fit TRBD1. Germline values: CDR1 LNHDA, CDR2 SQIVND (reference sequence). Trimming took 2 bases from V and 7 from J; bases not matched to a gene: 9. The CDR3 runs 15 residues. The CDR3 DNA reads as TGTGCCAGTAGTATAAGGGGACAGGGCTACCGTGAGCAGTACTTC. Its translation: CASSIRGQGYREQYF. Full variable domain (missing parts from reference TRBV19 and TRBJ2-7): DGGITQSPKYLFRKEGQNVTLSCEQNLNHDAMYWYRQDPGQGLRLIYYSQIVNDFQKGDIAEGYSVSREKKESFPLTVTSAQKNPTAFYLCASSIRGQGYREQYFGPGTRLTVT.

This clone is a singleton in its sample. The chain uses TRBV6-5 and TRBJ1-1; D may be TRBD1 (5 bases). Germline CDR1 reads MNHEY; CDR2 reads SVGAGI. V lost 10 bases and J 0 bases, leaving 12 bases between the germline ends. The CDR3 has 13 residues. CDR3 coding DNA: TGTGCCACAATGGGGCAAGTGAACACTGAAGCTTTCTTT. It codes for CATMGQVNTEAFF.

The chain links TRBV4-2 to TRBJ2-6; 8 nucleotides agree with TRBD1. Trimming cost V 1 base and J 3 bases; bases outside gene matches: 8. The CDR3 is made up of 18 amino acids. The germline CDR1 and CDR2 sequences are LGHNA and YNFKEQ. CDR3 in amino acids: CASSQGLVQGVGANVLTF. In DNA form, the CDR3 reads TGTGCCAGCAGCCAAGGGTTGGTACAGGGGGTTGGGGCCAACGTCCTGACTTTC.

The rearrangement joins TRBV15 to TRBJ1-1, with TRBD1 matching 10 bases. The CDR3 is 15 residues long. V lost 2 bases and J lost 5; bases outside the gene matches: 5. CDR1 is LNHNV, CDR2 YYDKDF, per germline (reference sequence). The CDR3 sequence is CATSRPGQGNTEAFF. The DNA for the CDR3 is TGTGCCACCAGCAGACCGGGACAGGGGAATACTGAAGCTTTCTTT.

This chain connects TRBV6-5 to TRBJ1-4; 8 nucleotides match TRBD1. V dropped 8 bases and J dropped 4; count of bases not matched to a gene: 9. Germline V gene sequence: CDR1 MNHEY, CDR2 SVGAGI. This CDR3 has 15 residues. Here the CDR3 DNA reads TGTGCCAGCGGCGGACAGGGACCTATTAATGAAAAACTGTTTTTT. Amino acids: CASGGQGPINEKLFF.

This chain connects TRBV6-2 or TRBV6-3 to TRBJ1-1; 7 bases map to TRBD1. Per germline, CDR1 MNHEY and CDR2 SVGEGT. Unmatched junction bases numbered 12, after V lost 5 bases and J lost 6 bases. This CDR3 spans 15 amino acids. In nucleotides, the CDR3 is TGTGCCAGCAGTGCGCCTGACAGGGACTTCCCTGAAGCTTTCTTT. This sequence encodes CASSAPDRDFPEAFF.

The genes are TRBV12-3 or TRBV12-4 and TRBJ1-1; the D is unclear. Trimming removed 6 bases at V and 8 bases at J, with 10 bases between. This CDR3 spans 11 amino acids. CDR3: CASSRQTEAFF. The CDR3 DNA reads TGTGCCAGCAGCAGACAAACCGAAGCTTTCTTT.

About this clone: Germline and junction disagree at one end, which may indicate a read error. The CDR3 DNA sequence: TGTGCTAGCAGCTCTACAGGGGGCAGGACAGATACGCAGTATTTT. This gives the protein CASSSTGGRTDTQYF. This chain uses TRBV7-7 with TRBJ2-3; 9 bases are a match to TRBD1. The CDR3 is made up of 15 amino acids. CDR1 SSHAT and CDR2 FNYEAQ come from the germline V gene (reference sequence).

The table lists this clone with a count of one. The chain couples TRBV10-2 to TRBJ2-5; possibly TRBD1 for D (5 bases). CDR1 and CDR2 from the germline V gene are WSHSY and SAAADI. V was trimmed by 8 bases and J by 5 bases, leaving 18 bases between them. The CDR3 has 14 residues. The CDR3 sequence is CASCPTVLGETQYF. The CDR3 region has the DNA TGCGCCAGCTGTCCGACAGTTTTGGGGGAGACCCAGTACTTC.

The CDR3 sequence: CASRLGQGSYLSSYEQYF. CDR3 bases: TGTGCCAGCAGGCTGGGGCAGGGCTCCTATTTAAGCTCCTACGAGCAGTACTTC. The genes are TRBV7-2 and TRBJ2-7; tentative D call: TRBD1 (5 bases). V was shortened by 6 bases and J by 0 bases, with 24 bases between the two germline ends. Looked up from germline, CDR1 is SGHTA and CDR2 is FQGNSA. The CDR3 is 18 residues long.

The J gene is TRBJ2-1, the V gene TRBV9; 8 bases are shared with TRBD2. This CDR3 has 15 amino acids. The ends lost 4 bases at V and 3 bases at J; junction bases unmatched: 6. Germline assignment: CDR1 SGDLS and CDR2 YYNGEE. The CDR3 DNA follows: TGTGCCAGCAGCAATTTAGCGGGGAGCTACAATGAGCAGTTCTTC. Protein: CASSNLAGSYNEQFF.

J is TRBJ1-4 and V is TRBV7-9, with D perhaps TRBD1 (6 bases). CDR3 length: 16 residues. V lost 1 base to trimming and J lost 7 bases, with 16 bases between them. Germline-derived CDR1 and CDR2 are SEHNR and FQNEAQ (reference sequence). The CDR3 DNA sequence: TGTGCCAGCAGCTTAGATACGGGGGGCGCGGGTGAAAAACTGTTTTTT. This encodes CASSLDTGGAGEKLFF. Combining the CDR3 with reference TRBV7-9 and TRBJ1-4 gives the whole variable domain DTGVSQNPRHKITKRGQNVTFRCDPISEHNRLYWYRQTLGQGPEFLTYFQNEAQLEKSRLLSDRFSAERPKGSFSTLEIQRTEQGDSAMYLCASSLDTGGAGEKLFFGSGTQLSVL.

The rearrangement uses TRBV11-2 and TRBJ2-5, with 10 bases fitting TRBD2. The CDR3 is made up of 14 amino acids. Germline trimming cut 3 bases from V and 5 bases from J; bases unmatched to any gene: 3. Per the germline V gene, CDR1 is SGHAT and CDR2 is FQNNGV. The CDR3, as DNA: TGTGCCAGCAGCTTCAGCGGGGGGGCCGAGACCCAGTACTTC. Translating it yields CASSFSGGAETQYF.